The rows below give T cell receptor beta chains drawn from one sample of a study of regulatory T cells in long-lasting Graves disease. Each CDR3 protein is one row after TCRdb ran MiXCR on the multiplex PCR reads. The table shows 400,000 to 650,000 distinct CDR3 sequences, with roughly a sixth occurring only once. These same records also appear under a second study, on T cells in Graves' hyperthyroidism and ophthalmopathy.

The sequencing used peripheral blood mononuclear cells (PBMCs), collected at new diagnosis, from a patient treated with antithyroid drugs. These receptors came from a middle-aged woman with Graves disease. Each CDR3 is given with its conserved first and last residue. The order of the fields is V gene, CDR3 length, CDR3 protein.

>TRBV6-1|13
CASFWGGSYEQYF
>TRBV11-3|14
CASSSSGGAYEQYF
>TRBV6-1|14
CAIAVGDSGTEAFF
>TRBV7-3|13
CASSPWEEGEQYF
>TRBV11-2|16
CASSLGDSQMNQPQHF
>TRBV6-1|12
CASSDRGVDAFF
>TRBV20-1|13
CSGTSQGDTEAFF
>TRBV6-1|12
CASVGGADTQYF
>TRBV4-1|16
CASSQARSSEGETQYF
>TRBV7-6|15
CASSLMAGASGELFF
>TRBV2|12
CASNAGQAGGYF
>TRBV12-3/TRBV12-4|13
CASTLGTGYGYTF
>TRBV2|14
CASSERTGGNEQYF
>TRBV5-6|15
CASSTVGRRRETQYF
>TRBV11-3|18
CASSQGTSGGHSYNEQFF
>TRBV27|13
CASSLEMRLEAFF
>TRBV12-3/TRBV12-4|16
CASSLEGGIYSYEQYF
>TRBV7-2|15
CASSLGQGRFNEQFF
>TRBV30|12
CACTGGGETQYF
>TRBV18|15
CASSHLAGSNNEQFF
>TRBV11-2|15
CASSLDTVRDTEAFF
>TRBV29-1|14
CSATKTGISYEQYF
>TRBV30|13
CAWSYDRGTEAFF
>TRBV10-2|15
CASSEVGVSGNTIYF
>TRBV7-3|14
CASSPNPGWNEQFF
>TRBV9|17
CASSEHPFGTEGEKLFF
>TRBV20-1|14
CSARDIQGSYEQYF
>TRBV6-9|17
CASSYSNFEGWAYEQYF
>TRBV6-5|14
CASSSSSSTDTQYF
>TRBV28|13
CASSLLGAGEQYF
>TRBV6-5|17
CASSYASGTSGYNEQFF
>TRBV3-1|14
CASSPWDLRRGYTF
>TRBV12-3/TRBV12-4|16
CASSPRDRGRDQPQHF
>TRBV2|14
CASSGIPGSYEQYF
>TRBV20-1|15
CSARGPTVSGNTIYF
>TRBV6-2/TRBV6-3|13
CASSYSGEYEQYF
>TRBV6-1|13
CATSSDRLAEAFF
>TRBV6-5|13
CARSYNTHYGYTF
>TRBV7-8|15
CASSNGQGDIQPQHF
>TRBV7-9|14
CASSFEGTGYGYTF
>TRBV28|11
CAILHSTEAFF